This TCR beta chain was captured in a study of Ad26.COV2.S vaccination and SARS-CoV-2 variants. In the study overall: Doses of Ad26.COV2.S were injected into muscle once or twice, 56 days apart. Study-level results: Total responses of T cells may have been underestimated by the analyses of TCR breadth and depth.

Assay used: immunoSEQ multiplex PCR; TCRdb lists only in-frame clones, some missing. The profile shows about 220,000 clones, roughly 90% of them singletons. V was pared by 6 bases and J by 6 bases, with 15 bases between. The CDR3 consists of 13 residues. Germline V gives CDR1 LGHDT, CDR2 YNNKEL (reference sequence). Treatment here: around 19 received Ad26.COV2.S at low or high dose, single or two shots; 5 received placebo; per-sample allocation not given. Specimens were obtained on day 63 following the first vaccine or placebo injection. Donation came from an adult in Boston who was aged 18-55 years. A note on this clone: What it binds is not known.

V usage is TRBV3-1 (or the pseudogene TRBV3-2) and J usage is TRBJ2-7; no reliable D call. The receptor was derived from a person between 18 and 65 years old who received the Ad26.COV2.S COVID-19 vaccine or a placebo. Sequenced material: peripheral blood, taken in a trial of Ad26.COV2.S vaccine versus placebo. In DNA, the CDR3 is TGTGCCAGCAGGCCGGGCCCCACCGGCGAGCAGTACTTC. Residues: CASRPGPTGEQYF.